The 32 T cell receptor beta chains presented below share a single source sample, sequenced in a study of vaccination and CD4 T cells after COVID-19. Sequencing of the DNA from cultured CD4+ T cells was carried out with the Oncomine TCR Beta short-read assay. TCRdb passed the PCR reads through MiXCR, listing each CDR3 protein once. Of 5,500 to 8,000 distinct CDR3 sequences listed, roughly 40% are singletons. Treatment described: 10-day PBMC culture with coronavirus spike peptide pools or control peptides (ViraFEST assay). CD4+ T-cell collection from the unexposed donor predated the COVID-19 pandemic (2011-2018). The antigens for these receptors are not known. The sample consisted of CD4+ T cells from blood, cultured in vitro. The receptors stem from a human donor in good health.

The table lists this clonotype with a few counts. The V gene is TRBV6-1, the J gene TRBJ2-7, with 12 positions matching TRBD2. Looked up from germline, CDR1 is MNHNS and CDR2 is SASEGT. After removal of 8 bases from V and 4 bases from J, the junction contained 3 bases not matched to a gene. The CDR3 runs to 13 residues. CDR3 in amino acids: CASCLAGGYEQYF. CDR3 nucleotide sequence: TGTGCCAGCTGCCTAGCGGGGGGGTACGAGCAGTACTTC.

The chain carries TRBV6-5 and TRBJ2-7, with D perhaps being TRBD1 or TRBD2 (5 bases each). The CDR3 has 14 residues. Between the trimmed V and J ends, which lost 2 bases and 3 bases, there was a span of 11 bases. Germline lookup yields CDR1 MNHEY and CDR2 SVGAGI. CDR3 in amino acids: CASSYERGDYEQYF. The CDR3 nucleotides read TGTGCCAGCAGTTACGAGCGAGGGGACTACGAGCAGTACTTC.

This chain joins TRBV6-5 and TRBJ2-7, with D perhaps TRBD1 (6 bases). Germline CDR1 reads MNHEY; CDR2 reads SVGAGI. The CDR3 totals 13 residues. The V end was cut by 4 bases, the J end by 2 bases, with 9 bases between. CDR3 protein: CASSSWGPYEQYF. The CDR3 bases are TGTGCCAGCAGTTCCTGGGGGCCCTACGAGCAGTACTTC.

Only one count was recorded for this clonotype. The V gene is TRBV6-4, the J gene TRBJ1-6; 7 positions match TRBD1. There are 14 residues in the CDR3. The junction had 5 bases not matched to a gene; V was cut back by 2 bases and J by 10 bases. Germline lookup yields CDR1 MRHNA and CDR2 SNTAGT. The DNA of the CDR3 is TGTGCCAGCAGTGACACCGAACAGGGGTCACCCCTCCACTTT. Translation: CASSDTEQGSPLHF.

This clonotype was recorded a few times. This chain links TRBV6-2 or TRBV6-3 with TRBJ1-2; no reliable D call. With 0 bases removed from V and 2 bases from J, the gap between germline ends came to 10 bases. The CDR3 runs 15 residues. The V gene's germline CDR1 is MNHEY and CDR2 SVGEGT. In DNA form, the CDR3 reads TGTGCCAGCAGTTACTCCGCTCACAGAAACTATGGCTACACCTTC. Protein sequence: CASSYSAHRNYGYTF.

The chain joins TRBV10-1 to TRBJ2-1; perhaps TRBD2 as D (5 bases). The CDR3 loop spans 16 amino acids. Germline CDR1 and CDR2: WNHNN and SYGVQD (reference sequence). The V end was cut by 0 bases, the J end by 7 bases, with 16 bases between. CDR3 residues: CASSESGGPPGNEQFF. CDR3 DNA: TGCGCCAGCAGTGAGTCCGGCGGCCCCCCGGGAAATGAGCAGTTCTTC.

This chain uses TRBV6-1 with TRBJ1-6; D remains ambiguous. Germline V gene sequence: CDR1 MNHNS, CDR2 SASEGT. The CDR3 runs to 14 residues. The CDR3 spells CAGGVGSYNSPLHF. The CDR3 bases are TGTGCGGGCGGTGTGGGCTCCTATAATTCACCCCTCCACTTT.

This clonotype has a handful of counts. The CDR3 here is CSAKDRGIYEQYF. For the CDR3, the DNA is TGCAGTGCGAAGGACAGGGGCATCTACGAGCAGTACTTC. V usage is TRBV20-1 and J usage is TRBJ2-7; 9 bases are a match to TRBD1. Germline lookup yields CDR1 DFQATT and CDR2 SNEGSKA (reference sequence). The CDR3 loop spans 13 amino acids. With V trimmed by 6 bases and J by 3 bases, 6 bases remained unmatched.

The chain is built from TRBV7-8 and TRBJ1-5; 7 bases map to TRBD1. The CDR3 runs to 14 residues. Germline CDR1 is SGHVS and CDR2 is FQNEAQ. The V segment lost 8 bases and the J segment 6 bases; nucleotides outside the gene matches: 10. The CDR3 here is CASGIDRVGQPQHF. In nucleotides, the CDR3 is TGTGCCAGCGGCATCGACAGGGTGGGTCAGCCCCAGCATTTT.

In regard to this clonotype: Its ends do not fully match the called genes, so a read error is possible. DNA of the CDR3: TGTGCCAGTAGTATCCCAAGGGGGGGGTCAAACTTC. Residues: CASSIPRGGSNF. This chain connects TRBV19 to TRBJ2-7; maybe TRBD2 (7 bases). The CDR3 extends over 12 amino acids. Germline assignment: CDR1 LNHDA and CDR2 SQIVND (reference sequence). The variable domain in full, completed from reference TRBV19 and TRBJ2-7, reads DGGITQSPKYLFRKEGQNVTLSCEQNLNHDAMYWYRQDPGQGLRLIYYSQIVNDFQKGDIAEGYSVSREKKESFPLTVTSAQKNPTAFYLCASSIPRGGSNFGPGTRLTVT.

The rearrangement links TRBV20-1 to TRBJ2-5, with 13 bases fitting TRBD2. The germline V gene encodes CDR1 DFQATT and CDR2 SNEGSKA (reference sequence). Losses at the gene ends were 6 bases for V and 0 bases for J; bases not matched to a gene: 22. This CDR3 has 21 residues. The CDR3 spells CSARLGLAGFHWNQYQETQYF. Here the CDR3 DNA reads TGCAGTGCCCGCTTGGGACTAGCGGGGTTCCATTGGAATCAATACCAAGAGACCCAGTACTTC.

This chain links TRBV5-1 with TRBJ2-1; D not resolved. Deletions cut 4 bases from V and 0 bases from J, with 14 bases between. CDR1 is SGHRS, CDR2 YFSETQ, per germline. This CDR3 has 16 amino acids. The CDR3 nucleotides are TGCGCCAGCAGCCCCGGAGCTGCCGACTCCTACAATGAGCAGTTCTTC. Translating gives CASSPGAADSYNEQFF.

This chain links TRBV25-1 with TRBJ2-1; D is possibly TRBD2 (6 bases). The CDR3 sequence is 14 residues long. V lost 7 bases to trimming and J lost 3 bases, with 13 bases between them. Germline lookup yields CDR1 MGHDK and CDR2 SYGVNS. For the CDR3, the DNA is TGTGCCAGCACTCTAACCGGGAGCTACAATGAGCAGTTCTTC. It codes for CASTLTGSYNEQFF.

The chain links TRBV11-2 to TRBJ1-1; D gene uncertain. The CDR3 has 14 amino acids. Trimming left V 6 bases short and J 5 bases short, with 16 bases between. Germline V CDR1 and CDR2: SGHAT, FQNNGV. The CDR3, as DNA: TGTGCCAGCAGTGAGGAGACTATTGGGACTGAAGCTTTCTTT. This gives the protein CASSEETIGTEAFF.

This clonotype was detected only a few times. V gene TRBV5-1 combines with J gene TRBJ1-1; a weak D match, TRBD1 (6 bases). Germline V lookup: CDR1 SGHRS, CDR2 YFSETQ. V dropped 0 bases and J dropped 1 base, with 16 bases sitting between them. The CDR3 spans 17 residues. The CDR3 DNA reads as TGCGCCAGCAGCTTGGGGGGGCGGGCATCAAGGAACACTGAAGCTTTCTTT. Residues: CASSLGGRASRNTEAFF.

J is TRBJ2-7 and V is TRBV6-1; D call uncertain. V gave up 2 bases and J gave up 5 bases, with 13 bases separating them. The V gene's germline CDR1 is MNHNS and CDR2 SASEGT. The CDR3 extends over 14 amino acids. The CDR3 bases are TGTGCCAGCAGTGAACAACAATTTAAGAACGAGCAGTACTTC. Translated, it gives CASSEQQFKNEQYF.

The CDR3: CATSSQRGGDDTQYF. In nucleotides, the CDR3 is TGTGCCACCAGTTCCCAGCGGGGGGGTGATGATACGCAGTATTTT. This sequence joins TRBV24-1 and TRBJ2-3; 10 bases map to TRBD2. From germline, CDR1 is KGHDR and CDR2 SFDVKD. Unmatched junction bases numbered 8, after V lost 6 bases and J lost 6 bases. The CDR3 loop spans 15 amino acids.

The gene calls are TRBV2 and TRBJ1-5; no clear D. Germline assignment: CDR1 SNHLY and CDR2 FYNNEI. There are 12 residues in the CDR3. Trimming shortened V by 6 bases and J by 3 bases, and 6 bases separated the two germline ends. In DNA form, the CDR3 reads TGTGCCAGCAGCATGGACAATCAGCCCCAGCATTTT. It specifies CASSMDNQPQHF.

The rearrangement links TRBV12-3 or TRBV12-4 to TRBJ2-2; possible D gene TRBD2, 6 bases. CDR3 length equals 15 residues. V was pared by 3 bases and J by 5 bases, with 13 bases between. CDR3 DNA: TGTGCCAGCAGTTTGGGGGGTGGGATGACCGGGGAGCTGTTTTTT. The encoded protein is CASSLGGGMTGELFF.

The chain carries TRBV7-2 and TRBJ2-7, with D maybe TRBD1 (5 bases). V was trimmed by 4 bases and J by 5 bases, leaving 12 bases between them. The CDR3 length is 13 residues. Germline CDR1 is SGHTA and CDR2 is FQGNSA. The CDR3 DNA reads as TGTGCCAGCAGCTCAATAGGGGCCCACGAGCAGTACTTC. This codes for CASSSIGAHEQYF.

The chain couples TRBV4-2 to TRBJ1-2; D might be TRBD1 (5 bases). This CDR3 contains 16 residues. V lost 0 bases to trimming and J lost 8 bases, with 19 bases between them. Per germline, CDR1 LGHNA and CDR2 YNFKEQ. DNA of the CDR3: TGTGCCAGCAGCCAAGAAAAACGGGACGGGCCGTACGGCTACACCTTC. Translating it yields CASSQEKRDGPYGYTF.

DNA for the CDR3: TGTGCCTCCAGGGTAGGTGGGGCCAACGTCCTGACTTTC. It specifies CASRVGGANVLTF. J is TRBJ2-6 and V is TRBV19; maybe TRBD1 (5 bases). Trimming removed 11 bases from V and 3 bases from J, with 11 bases in between. The CDR3 extends over 13 amino acids. The germline CDR1 and CDR2 sequences are LNHDA and SQIVND (reference sequence).

The chain employs TRBV7-2 and TRBJ2-7; 9 positions match TRBD2. Germline V lookup: CDR1 SGHTA, CDR2 FQGNSA. Trimming took 4 bases from V and 2 from J; bases not matched to a gene: 12. The CDR3 runs 17 residues. CDR3 protein: CASSSVLLAGAAYEQYF. CDR3 sequence (DNA): TGTGCCAGCAGCTCTGTTCTACTAGCGGGCGCGGCCTACGAGCAGTACTTC.

This clonotype has only a few counts. The chain employs TRBV20-1 and TRBJ1-6, with TRBD1 matching 7 bases. V lost 6 bases to trimming and J lost 7 bases; unmatched junction nucleotides: 15. Germline V CDR1 and CDR2: DFQATT, SNEGSKA (reference sequence). CDR3 length: 16 amino acids. The CDR3 nucleotides are TGCAGTGCCCCAGGGGGGAGTCCGGGGTCCAATTCACCCCTCCACTTT. Protein sequence: CSAPGGSPGSNSPLHF.

The V gene is TRBV7-2, the J gene TRBJ2-5; D ambiguous. There are 13 residues in the CDR3. The ends were cut back, 1 base at V and 0 bases at J, with 3 bases in the middle. Germline V gene lookup returns CDR1 SGHTA and CDR2 FQGNSA. The CDR3: CASSLGHQETQYF. The DNA of the CDR3 is TGTGCCAGCAGCTTAGGACACCAAGAGACCCAGTACTTC.

The gene calls are TRBV19 and TRBJ2-3, with 9 positions matching TRBD2. This CDR3 comprises 17 residues. The V gene's germline CDR1 is LNHDA and CDR2 SQIVND (reference sequence). Unmatched junction bases numbered 5, after V lost 1 base and J lost 0 bases. The CDR3 sequence is CASSIGLAGRSTDTQYF. In DNA, the CDR3 is TGTGCCAGTAGTATAGGGCTAGCGGGGAGGAGCACAGATACGCAGTATTTT.

The rearrangement joins TRBV7-9 to TRBJ2-3, with 13 bases lining up with TRBD2. V lost 5 bases to trimming and J lost 4 bases; unmatched junction nucleotides: 3. Germline V gene data show CDR1 as SEHNR and CDR2 as FQNEAQ (reference sequence). This CDR3 spans 15 amino acids. As DNA, the CDR3 is TGTGCCAGCAGCCTAACTAGCGGGGGGGCAGATACGCAGTATTTT. It encodes CASSLTSGGADTQYF.

The chain links TRBV7-2 to TRBJ1-2; no clear D. The CDR3 has 15 residues. The V gene's germline CDR1 is SGHTA and CDR2 FQGNSA. V shed 4 bases and J shed 6 bases, with 18 bases lying between them. Here the CDR3 DNA reads TGTGCCAGCAGCTCCGACGTTGGGAGAGTCCATGGCTACACCTTC. Encoded protein: CASSSDVGRVHGYTF.

DNA for the CDR3: TGTGCCAGCAGTAAGATGACAGCTCGCCCTCAAGCTTTCTTT. Protein: CASSKMTARPQAFF. The chain carries TRBV6-1 and TRBJ1-1, with a weak D call TRBD1 (5 bases). The CDR3 runs to 14 residues. CDR1 and CDR2 (germline): MNHNS, SASEGT. V lost 5 bases to trimming and J lost 9 bases, with 19 bases between them.

The chain employs TRBV19 and TRBJ1-1, with D possibly being TRBD1 (6 bases). Per the germline V gene, CDR1 is LNHDA and CDR2 is SQIVND (reference sequence). The CDR3 has 12 amino acids. V shed 6 bases and J shed 6 bases, with 11 bases lying between them. The CDR3 coding sequence is TGTGCCAGTAGCCTACAGGGCGCTGAAGCTTTCTTT. Its protein is CASSLQGAEAFF. Together with reference TRBV19 and TRBJ1-1, the CDR3 gives the full variable domain: DGGITQSPKYLFRKEGQNVTLSCEQNLNHDAMYWYRQDPGQGLRLIYYSQIVNDFQKGDIAEGYSVSREKKESFPLTVTSAQKNPTAFYLCASSLQGAEAFFGQGTRLTVV.

There are a few counts of this clonotype. This chain joins TRBV6-1 and TRBJ1-2; D not resolved. The V gene lost 3 bases and the J gene lost 8 bases, with 19 bases spanning the gap. The CDR3 runs 15 residues. Germline V CDR1 and CDR2: MNHNS, SASEGT. The CDR3 spells CASSEDWRVLRGYTF. The CDR3 region has the DNA TGTGCCAGCAGTGAGGATTGGAGGGTGTTGCGGGGCTACACCTTC.

Only a few counts were recorded for this clonotype. The chain carries TRBV6-4 and TRBJ1-5, with D unresolved. Germline-derived CDR1 and CDR2 are MRHNA and SNTAGT. V lost 6 bases and J lost 2, with 20 bases in between. This CDR3 is 17 amino acids long. CDR3 in amino acids: CASSSQKQRYGNQPQHF. In DNA, the CDR3 is TGTGCCAGCAGCTCCCAGAAACAGAGGTACGGCAATCAGCCCCAGCATTTT.